These 13 T cell receptor beta chains were sequenced from one sample in a study of OX40 agonist ivuxolimab in advanced cancers. The library came from the immunoSEQ multiplex PCR assay. The table was pulled from immuneACCESS by TCRdb, which kept in-frame rearrangements only. Such tables lose some clones; where checked, under half of the loss comes from unresolved V genes, and the rest has no known cause. The sample profile shows about 75,000 clones; around nine tenths of them were found once. Together, the top ten hold around 0.39% of the sample. Source: CD4+ or CD8+ T cells sorted from blood, taken in a trial of the OX40 agonist ivuxolimab. These receptor sequences come from an adult with an advanced solid tumor such as melanoma, head and neck, liver or kidney cancer.

The chain employs TRBV6-5 and TRBJ2-1, with D unresolved. V lost 5 bases and J lost 4, with 9 bases in between. CDR1 is MNHEY, CDR2 SVGAGI, per germline. This CDR3 contains 13 residues. The CDR3 spells CASSIDAYNEQFF. The CDR3 region has the DNA TGTGCCAGCAGTATAGATGCGTACAATGAGCAGTTCTTC.

V gene TRBV6-5 combines with J gene TRBJ2-7, with TRBD1 matching over 8 bases. CDR3 length: 15 amino acids. Germline CDR1 reads MNHEY; CDR2 reads SVGAGI. J was trimmed by 2 bases and V by 6 bases; bases with no gene match: 9. The CDR3 bases are TGTGCCAGCAGGGAGACAGGGGCCCGAACCTACGAGCAGTACTTC. This codes for CASRETGARTYEQYF.

This sequence joins TRBV5-1 and TRBJ2-3, with 8 bases matching TRBD1. This CDR3 has 16 residues. Germline loops: CDR1 SGHRS, CDR2 YFSETQ. Trimming cost V 4 bases and J 2 bases; bases outside gene matches: 9. CDR3 sequence: CASSTGQGGHTDTQYF. For the CDR3, the DNA is TGCGCCAGCAGCACCGGACAGGGTGGTCACACAGATACGCAGTATTTT.

This chain links TRBV11-3 with TRBJ2-1; 10 bases align to TRBD2. Germline CDR1 is SGHNT and CDR2 is YENEEA. The CDR3 runs 16 residues. V shed 0 bases and J 3 bases; nucleotides not matched to a gene: 2. CDR3 sequence (DNA): TGTGCCAGCAGCTTAGACGGGACTAGCGACTACAATGAGCAGTTCTTC. This sequence encodes CASSLDGTSDYNEQFF.

The chain recombines TRBV4-1 with TRBJ2-1; D possibly corresponds to TRBD2 (6 bases). The CDR3 spans 16 residues. Trimming removed 0 bases from V and 4 bases from J, with 13 bases in between. Germline assignment: CDR1 MGHRA and CDR2 YSYEKL. CDR3 coding DNA: TGCGCCAGCAGCCAAGATAAGACTAGGGAATACAATGAGCAGTTCTTC. Its protein product is CASSQDKTREYNEQFF.

This chain connects TRBV7-9 to TRBJ1-1; D is perhaps TRBD1 (5 bases). Per germline, CDR1 SEHNR and CDR2 FQNEAQ (reference sequence). Trimming removed 4 bases from V and 7 bases from J, with 16 bases in between. The CDR3 loop spans 14 amino acids. This CDR3 reads CASSYRNILLEAFF. Written as DNA, the CDR3 is TGTGCCAGCAGCTACAGGAATATTCTACTTGAAGCTTTCTTT.

This rearrangement joins TRBV6-4 to TRBJ1-1, with 7 bases aligning to TRBD1. Germline V gene data show CDR1 as MRHNA and CDR2 as SNTAGT. With 5 bases clipped from V and 6 bases from J, the junction kept 6 bases outside the gene matches. The CDR3 spans 13 residues. The CDR3 region is CASSSEGGAEAFF. CDR3 bases: TGTGCCAGCAGTTCAGAAGGGGGCGCTGAAGCTTTCTTT.

The J gene is TRBJ2-3, the V gene TRBV19, with D possibly TRBD2 on 5 matching bases. In germline, CDR1 is LNHDA, CDR2 SQIVND (reference sequence). V was pared by 6 bases and J by 5 bases, with 6 bases between. The CDR3 is made up of 11 amino acids. This chain's CDR3 is CASSGGDTQYF. CDR3 bases: TGTGCCAGTAGCGGAGGAGATACGCAGTATTTT.

The chain has TRBV5-1 and TRBJ1-4; weak D call: TRBD1 (6 bases). CDR3 length: 14 amino acids. Germline V gene data show CDR1 as SGHRS and CDR2 as YFSETQ. The V gene lost 0 bases and the J gene lost 7 bases, with 10 bases spanning the gap. The CDR3 here is CASSLEGGVEKLFF. In nucleotides, the CDR3 is TGCGCCAGCAGCTTGGAAGGGGGTGTTGAAAAACTGTTTTTT.

This rearrangement joins TRBV4-3 to TRBJ2-2; the D gene could be TRBD1 or TRBD2 (5 bases each). V was clipped by 0 bases and J by 5 bases, with 16 bases between them. In germline, CDR1 is LGHNA, CDR2 YSLEER. This CDR3 has 17 residues. CDR3 loop: CASSQDLGQEETGELFF. DNA of the CDR3: TGCGCCAGCAGCCAAGATTTGGGGCAGGAGGAGACCGGGGAGCTGTTTTTT.

The rearrangement uses TRBV5-4 and TRBJ1-2; weak D call: TRBD1 (6 bases). The V end was cut by 4 bases, the J end by 7 bases, with 11 bases between. Per the germline V gene, CDR1 is SGHNT and CDR2 is YYREEE (reference sequence). The CDR3 loop spans 12 amino acids. The CDR3 DNA sequence: TGTGCCAGCAGCCCGGAGGGGGGTGGCTACACCTTC. Translated, it gives CASSPEGGGYTF.

The chain combines TRBV10-3 with TRBJ1-5, with D unclear. Germline CDR1 and CDR2: ENHRY and SYGVKD. Trimming removed 0 bases at V and 4 bases at J, with 10 bases between. The CDR3 runs to 15 residues. The CDR3 region has the DNA TGTGCCATCAGTGAGTCGAATTTGGGGAATCAGCCCCAGCATTTT. This codes for CAISESNLGNQPQHF.

This clone was seen a handful of times. The genes are TRBV19 and TRBJ1-5; 10 bases map to TRBD1. The CDR3 covers 15 residues. Unmatched junction bases numbered 5, after V lost 3 bases and J lost 6 bases. CDR1 and CDR2 (germline): LNHDA, SQIVND (reference sequence). The CDR3 DNA is TGTGCCAGTAGTATCTGGACAGGGGGAGTTCAGCCCCAGCATTTT. This translates into CASSIWTGGVQPQHF.